Below are 3 T cell receptor beta chains sequenced from a single sample in a study of blood T cell repertoires in COVID-19. TCRdb's copy holds only in-frame clones and misses some; the assay was immunoSEQ multiplex PCR. The repertoire holds more than 85,000 clones, with approximately 86% as singletons. The sequencing sample was made of peripheral blood. These TCRs come from a woman in her 50s with COVID-19, enrolled during active disease.

This clone was observed a few times. The chain combines TRBV6-5 with TRBJ2-1, with D possibly TRBD2 on 5 matching bases. The CDR3 length is 15 residues. The germline V gene has CDR1 MNHEY and CDR2 SVGAGI. The V end lost 6 bases, the J end lost 0 bases, and 12 bases lay between the germline ends. This CDR3 is CASRSGWSSYNEQFF. In DNA, the CDR3 is TGTGCCAGCAGGAGCGGATGGAGCTCCTACAATGAGCAGTTCTTC.

The chain recombines TRBV18 with TRBJ2-3, with 9 nucleotides matching TRBD2. The CDR3 runs to 16 residues. CDR1 KGHSH and CDR2 LQKENI come from the germline V gene. Germline trimming cut 0 bases from V and 1 base from J; bases unmatched to any gene: 2. The CDR3 nucleotides read TGTGCCAGCTCACCACCCTTAGCGGGGGGCACAGATACGCAGTATTTT. Its translation: CASSPPLAGGTDTQYF.

V usage is TRBV11-2 and J usage is TRBJ2-3; 7 bases agree with TRBD2. Germline CDR1 and CDR2: SGHAT and FQNNGV. V was clipped by 8 bases and J by 0 bases; unmatched bases: 8. The CDR3 consists of 15 residues. The CDR3 loop reads CASRPWGGSTDTQYF. The CDR3 region has the DNA TGTGCCAGCCGCCCCTGGGGGGGGAGCACAGATACGCAGTATTTT.